Detailed here is one TCR beta chain. Germline CDR1 is ENHRY and CDR2 is SYGVKD. The CDR3 length is 17 residues. V was trimmed by 0 bases and J by 1 base, leaving 14 bases between them. Produced via immunoSEQ multiplex PCR; TCRdb's table is partial and in-frame only. Of 150,000 to 180,000 clones listed, roughly four fifths are singletons. This entry is derived from a study of blood T cell repertoires in COVID-19. Background on the study: In each case, the material was cDNA or gDNA derived from T cells, B-cell-depleted T cells, or PBMCs.

Participants were aged about 18 to 90 years, lived in about two dozen US areas, and enrolled virtually. The study assigned cohorts using participant-reported clinical history. Two negative PCRs, clearance, or symptom resolution had been documented for recovered Cohort 3 donors. Specimen: PBMCs or T cells enriched from blood (not recorded which). The chain joins TRBV10-3 to TRBJ2-3, with a possible D match to TRBD2 (6 bases). The clonotype originates from a man aged 45-60 years who had recovered from COVID-19. CDR3 region: CAISESGGIFRTDTQYF. CDR3 DNA: TGTGCCATCAGTGAGTCAGGAGGGATTTTTCGCACAGATACGCAGTATTTT.